This T cell receptor (beta chain) was sequenced for a study of Graves' ophthalmopathy and Graves' hyperthyroidism. For repertoire sequencing, the TCR beta CDR3 regions were amplified from RNA transcripts. First-round RT-PCR relied on HTBI primers, and a second-round multiplex PCR came next. Using its own MiXCR run on the multiplex PCR reads, TCRdb lists one record per CDR3 protein. The sample includes hundreds of thousands of distinct CDR3 sequences, about 24% of them seen just once. Among the exclusions were patients with other autoimmune diseases, uncontrolled infections, pregnancy or lactation. Study results and limitations: Blood also held most thyroid clonotypes expanded above 0.001 frequency.

Details on this clonotype: Its specificity is not known.

What was sequenced was peripheral blood. This receptor was obtained from a woman aged 18-30 years with stable Graves' hyperthyroidism. Some clones in this sample may be carry-over from other donors' samples.

The CDR3 region is CASSPRAETGGGETQYF. The CDR3 DNA is TGTGCCAGCAGCCCGAGAGCCGAGACAGGGGGCGGCGAGACCCAGTACTTC. The V gene is TRBV13, the J gene TRBJ2-5, with 10 positions matching TRBD1. Trimming cost V 5 bases and J 5 bases; bases outside gene matches: 14. The CDR3 is 17 residues long. Germline V lookup: CDR1 PRHDT, CDR2 FYEKMQ (reference sequence).